These 6 T cell receptor beta chains share one sample of origin, sequenced in a study of T cell clonality in common variable immunodeficiency. Whole-study findings and limits: In common variable immunodeficiency, TCR beta chains reportedly carried fewer deletions and N-nucleotide insertions.

Sequencing used immunoSEQ multiplex PCR; TCRdb keeps in-frame clones, though not all of them. The sample presents over 15,000 clones, none singletons. Antigens for these TCRs are unknown. Material for sequencing was peripheral blood mononuclear cells. The receptors were gathered from a human donor with common variable immunodeficiency.

Worth noting for this clone: The read halts 3 residues ahead of the CDR3 end, with the missing end drawn from the germline J gene. This chain joins TRBV6-1 and TRBJ1-1; D may be TRBD1 (5 bases). Trimming removed 4 bases at V and 5 bases at J, with 14 bases between. Germline values: CDR1 MNHNS, CDR2 SASEGT. There are 14 residues in the CDR3. The chain's CDR3 is CASSVSGVWTEAFF. CDR3 DNA (partial): TGTGCCAGCAGTGTATCGGGGGTTTGGACTGAA.

As to this clone: The read finishes 3 residues shy of the CDR3 end, and the germline J gene is used to complete it. The rearrangement joins TRBV20-1 to TRBJ2-1, with 7 positions matching TRBD2. V was pared by 3 bases and J by 3 bases, with 8 bases of the junction left unmatched. In germline, CDR1 is DFQATT, CDR2 SNEGSKA (reference sequence). This CDR3 comprises 15 residues. Partial CDR3 DNA: TGCAGTGCTAGTCCTTGGCGGGAGAGCTACAATGAG. Translation: CSASPWRESYNE. The entire CDR3 protein is CSASPWRESYNEQFF.

On this clone: The read ends 3 residues before the CDR3 terminus; that terminus is restored from the germline J gene. The chain carries TRBV7-9 and TRBJ2-7; 12 nucleotides align to TRBD2. The V segment lost 4 bases and the J segment 2 bases; nucleotides outside the gene matches: 3. The CDR3 is made up of 15 amino acids. Germline CDR1 SEHNR, CDR2 FQNEAQ (reference sequence). The sequenced part of the CDR3 DNA is TGTGCCAGCAGCTCGAGACTAGCGGGAGCCTACGAG. It encodes CASSSRLAGAYE. The whole CDR3 protein is CASSSRLAGAYEQYF.

Remarks on this clone: The read ends 3 residues shy of where the CDR3 ends; the end is completed using the germline J gene. The V call is TRBV7-2, the J call TRBJ1-3; the match to TRBD1 covers 8 bases. The CDR3 is 15 residues long. The V gene's germline CDR1 is SGHTA and CDR2 FQGNSA. Unmatched junction bases numbered 3, after V lost 5 bases and J lost 0 bases. CDR3 loop: CASSPTGASGNTIYF. CDR3 bases read: TGTGCCAGCAGCCCGACAGGGGCCTCTGGAAACACC.

This clone was observed many times. The CDR3 goes on 3 residues after the read ends, and that part is filled in from the germline J gene. V usage is TRBV29-1 and J usage is TRBJ2-3; 9 bases align to TRBD2. The CDR3 runs to 13 residues. Germline loops: CDR1 SQVTM, CDR2 ANQGSEA. CDR3 residues: CSVLRAGLATQYF. CDR3 DNA (partial): TGCAGCGTCCTCCGGGCGGGACTAGCCACG.

This clone has ten or more counts. The read finishes 3 residues shy of the CDR3 end, and the germline J gene is used to complete it. V is TRBV6-4 and J is TRBJ2-1; 9 bases map to TRBD2. Germline V gene lookup returns CDR1 MRHNA and CDR2 SNTAGT. The CDR3 has 14 residues. V was clipped by 8 bases and J by 7 bases; unmatched bases: 9. This CDR3 reads CASASLAGRNEQFF. The DNA read from the CDR3 is TGTGCCAGCGCATCCCTAGCGGGAAGGAATGAG.